This T cell receptor beta chain was observed in a study of human T cells and chemical hapten exposure. This clonotype appeared a few times. Via MiXCR, TCRdb re-called the RACE reads, giving one row per CDR3 protein. The table includes tens of thousands of distinct CDR3 sequences, roughly 10% detected once. Looked up from germline, CDR1 is SGDLS and CDR2 is YYNGEE. The V and J ends lost 4 bases and 4 bases respectively, with 7 bases between them. CDR3 size: 12 residues. Documented time point: patch test 2, 6 weeks after DPC sensitization. This sample's treatment: therapeutic diphenylcyclopropenone sensitization with weekly scalp DPC.

Sample: whole blood, taken in connection with sensitization to the hapten diphenylcyclopropenone (DPC). This sequence joins TRBV9 and TRBJ2-3, with D unclear. The sequence came from a woman under 40 with alopecia areata. Some clones in this sample may be carry-over from other donors' samples. CDR3 loop: CASSITADTQYF. DNA of the CDR3: TGTGCCAGCAGCATAACAGCAGATACGCAGTATTTT. The full variable domain, its missing parts supplied by reference TRBV9 and TRBJ2-3, is DSGVTQTPKHLITATGQRVTLRCSPRSGDLSVYWYQQSLDQGLQFLIQYYNGEERAKGNILERFSAQQFPDLHSELNLSSLELGDSALYFCASSITADTQYFGPGTRLTVL.